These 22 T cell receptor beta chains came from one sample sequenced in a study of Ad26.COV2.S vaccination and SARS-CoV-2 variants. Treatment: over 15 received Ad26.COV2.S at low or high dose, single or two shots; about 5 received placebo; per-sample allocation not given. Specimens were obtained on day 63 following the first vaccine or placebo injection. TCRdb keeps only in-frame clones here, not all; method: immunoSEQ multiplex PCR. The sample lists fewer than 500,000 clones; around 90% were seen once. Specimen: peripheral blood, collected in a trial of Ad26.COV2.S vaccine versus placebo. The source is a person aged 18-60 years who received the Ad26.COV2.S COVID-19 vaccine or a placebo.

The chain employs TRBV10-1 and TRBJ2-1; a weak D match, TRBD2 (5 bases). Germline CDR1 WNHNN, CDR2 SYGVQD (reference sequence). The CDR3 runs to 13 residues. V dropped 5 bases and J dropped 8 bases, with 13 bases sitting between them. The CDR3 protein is CASSTGSFDEQFF. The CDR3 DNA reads TGCGCCAGCAGTACTGGGAGTTTTGATGAGCAGTTCTTC.

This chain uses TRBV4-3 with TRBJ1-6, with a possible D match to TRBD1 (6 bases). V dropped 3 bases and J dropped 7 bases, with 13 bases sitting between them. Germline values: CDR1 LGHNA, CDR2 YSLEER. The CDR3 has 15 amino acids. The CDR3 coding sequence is TGCGCCAGCAGCCAGGCAACAGGGTTGAATTCACCCCTCCACTTT. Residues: CASSQATGLNSPLHF.

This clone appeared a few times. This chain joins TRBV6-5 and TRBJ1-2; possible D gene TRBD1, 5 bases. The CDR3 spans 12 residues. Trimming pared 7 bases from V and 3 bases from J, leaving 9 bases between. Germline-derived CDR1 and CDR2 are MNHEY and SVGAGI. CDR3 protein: CASTTRDYGYTF. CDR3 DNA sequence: TGTGCCAGCACCACCAGGGACTATGGCTACACCTTC.

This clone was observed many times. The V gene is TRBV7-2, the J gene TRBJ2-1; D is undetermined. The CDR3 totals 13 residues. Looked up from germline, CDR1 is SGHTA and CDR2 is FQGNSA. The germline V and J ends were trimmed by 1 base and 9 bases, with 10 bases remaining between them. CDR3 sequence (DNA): TGTGCCAGCAGCTTAGGGACCGTCGGTGAGCAGTTCTTC. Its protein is CASSLGTVGEQFF.

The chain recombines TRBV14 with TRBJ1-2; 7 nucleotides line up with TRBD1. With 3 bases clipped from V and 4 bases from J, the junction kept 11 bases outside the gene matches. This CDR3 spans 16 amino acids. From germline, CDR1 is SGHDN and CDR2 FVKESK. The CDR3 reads CASSQNLAQGRYGYTF. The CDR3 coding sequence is TGTGCCAGCAGCCAGAACCTAGCACAGGGGCGCTATGGCTACACCTTC. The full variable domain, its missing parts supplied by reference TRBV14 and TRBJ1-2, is EAGVTQFPSHSVIEKGQTVTLRCDPISGHDNLYWYRRVMGKEIKFLLHFVKESKQDESGMPNNRFLAERTGGTYSTLKVQPAELEDSGVYFCASSQNLAQGRYGYTFGSGTRLTVV.

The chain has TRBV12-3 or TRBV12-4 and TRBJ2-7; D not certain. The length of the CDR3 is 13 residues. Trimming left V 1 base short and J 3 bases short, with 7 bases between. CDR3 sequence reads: CASSLVTLYEQYF. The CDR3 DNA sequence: TGTGCCAGCAGTTTAGTGACCCTCTACGAGCAGTACTTC.

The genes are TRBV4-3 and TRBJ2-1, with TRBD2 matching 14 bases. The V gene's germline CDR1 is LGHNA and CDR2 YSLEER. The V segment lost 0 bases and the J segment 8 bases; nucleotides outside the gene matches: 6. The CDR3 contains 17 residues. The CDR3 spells CASSQDLGTSGSYEQFF. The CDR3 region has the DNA TGCGCCAGCAGCCAAGACCTAGGGACTAGCGGGAGCTATGAGCAGTTCTTC.

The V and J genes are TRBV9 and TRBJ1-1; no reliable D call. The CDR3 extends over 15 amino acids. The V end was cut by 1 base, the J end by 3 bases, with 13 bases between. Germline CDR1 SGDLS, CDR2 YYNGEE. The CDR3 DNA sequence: TGTGCCAGCAGCGTAAACGCAGCCGGAGACACTGAAGCTTTCTTT. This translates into CASSVNAAGDTEAFF.

For the CDR3, the DNA is TGCGCCAGCAGCTTGGGAGGGTCAGGCCACGAGCAGTACTTC. It specifies CASSLGGSGHEQYF. V and J are TRBV5-1 and TRBJ2-7, with a tentative D call TRBD2 (5 bases). The CDR3 covers 14 residues. CDR1 SGHRS and CDR2 YFSETQ come from the germline V gene. Trimming removed 0 bases from V and 5 bases from J, with 12 bases in between.

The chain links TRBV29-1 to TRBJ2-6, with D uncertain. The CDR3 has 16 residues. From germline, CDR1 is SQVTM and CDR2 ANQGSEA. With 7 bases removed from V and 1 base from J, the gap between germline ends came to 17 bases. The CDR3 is CSAYTHVDSGANVLTF. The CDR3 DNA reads TGCAGCGCCTATACGCACGTGGATTCTGGGGCCAACGTCCTGACTTTC.

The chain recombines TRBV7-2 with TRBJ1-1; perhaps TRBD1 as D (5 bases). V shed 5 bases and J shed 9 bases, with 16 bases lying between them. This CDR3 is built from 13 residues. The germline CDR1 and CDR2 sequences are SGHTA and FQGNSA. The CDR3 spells CASSPDRQTQAFF. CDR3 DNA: TGTGCCAGCAGCCCAGATAGACAGACCCAAGCTTTCTTT.

CDR3 protein: CASSYPRGGQETQYF. As DNA, the CDR3 is TGTGCCAGCAGTTACCCACGAGGGGGTCAAGAGACCCAGTACTTC. The rearrangement joins TRBV6-6 to TRBJ2-5; maybe TRBD1 (6 bases). Trimming pared 2 bases from V and 2 bases from J, leaving 12 bases between. The germline V gene has CDR1 MNHNY and CDR2 SVGAGI (reference sequence). The CDR3 sequence is 15 residues long.

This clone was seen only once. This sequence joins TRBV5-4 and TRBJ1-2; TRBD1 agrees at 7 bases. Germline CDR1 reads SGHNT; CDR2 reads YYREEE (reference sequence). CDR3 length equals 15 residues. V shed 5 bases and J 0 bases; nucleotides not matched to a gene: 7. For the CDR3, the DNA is TGTGCCAGCAGTTCTCAGGGGGGAACTAACTATGGCTACACCTTC. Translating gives CASSSQGGTNYGYTF.

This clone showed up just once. This CDR3 is CATSDRGMTDTQYF. Here the CDR3 DNA reads TGTGCCACCAGTGACAGGGGTATGACAGATACGCAGTATTTT. The V call is TRBV24-1, the J call TRBJ2-3; TRBD1 is a possible D gene (6 bases). Trimming shortened V by 4 bases and J by 3 bases, and 10 bases separated the two germline ends. CDR1 is KGHDR and CDR2 is SFDVKD in the germline V gene. This CDR3 has 14 residues.

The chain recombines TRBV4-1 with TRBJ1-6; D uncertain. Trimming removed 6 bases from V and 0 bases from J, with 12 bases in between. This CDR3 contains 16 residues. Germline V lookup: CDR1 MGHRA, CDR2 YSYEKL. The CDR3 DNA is TGCGCCAGCAGACCCCTGGAGAGCTCCTATAATTCACCCCTCCACTTT. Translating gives CASRPLESSYNSPLHF.

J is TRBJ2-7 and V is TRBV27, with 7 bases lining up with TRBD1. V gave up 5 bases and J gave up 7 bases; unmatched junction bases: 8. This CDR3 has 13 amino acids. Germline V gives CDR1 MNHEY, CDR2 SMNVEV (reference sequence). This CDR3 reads CASSQMTGLEQYF. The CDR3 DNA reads TGTGCCAGCAGTCAAATGACAGGGCTAGAGCAGTACTTC.

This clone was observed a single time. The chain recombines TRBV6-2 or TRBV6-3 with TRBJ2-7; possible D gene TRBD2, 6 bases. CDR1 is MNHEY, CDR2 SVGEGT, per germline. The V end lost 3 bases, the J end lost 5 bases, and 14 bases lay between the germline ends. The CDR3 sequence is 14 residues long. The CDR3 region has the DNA TGTGCCAGCAGTTATGAGGGCGGGGCCAACGAGCAGTACTTC. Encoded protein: CASSYEGGANEQYF.

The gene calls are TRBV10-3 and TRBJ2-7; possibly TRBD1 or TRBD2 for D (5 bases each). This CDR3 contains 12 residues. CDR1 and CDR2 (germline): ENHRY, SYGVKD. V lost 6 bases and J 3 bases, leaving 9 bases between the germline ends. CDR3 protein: CAIRGDDYEQYF. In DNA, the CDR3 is TGTGCCATCAGGGGGGACGACTACGAGCAGTACTTC.

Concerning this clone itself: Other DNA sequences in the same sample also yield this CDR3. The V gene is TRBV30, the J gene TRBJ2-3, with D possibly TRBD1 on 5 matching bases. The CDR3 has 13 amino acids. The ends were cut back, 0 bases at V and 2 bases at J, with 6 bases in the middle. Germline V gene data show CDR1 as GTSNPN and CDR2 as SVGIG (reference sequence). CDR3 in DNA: TGTGCCTGGAGTGTACAGGACACAGATACGCAGTATTTT. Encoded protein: CAWSVQDTDTQYF.

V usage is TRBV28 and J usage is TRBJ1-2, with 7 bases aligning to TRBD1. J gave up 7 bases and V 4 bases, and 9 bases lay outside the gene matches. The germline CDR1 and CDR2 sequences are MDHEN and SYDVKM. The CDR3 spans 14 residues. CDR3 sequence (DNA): TGTGCCAGCAGTTCCCCACTCCCAGGGGGTGGCTACACCTTC. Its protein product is CASSSPLPGGGYTF.

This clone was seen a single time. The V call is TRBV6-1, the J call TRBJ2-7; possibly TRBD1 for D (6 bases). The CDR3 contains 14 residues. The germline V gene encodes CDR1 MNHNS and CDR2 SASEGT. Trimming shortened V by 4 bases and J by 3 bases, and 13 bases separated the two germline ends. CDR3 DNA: TGTGCCAGCAGTGTCCGGGACAACCTCTACGAGCAGTACTTC. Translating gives CASSVRDNLYEQYF.

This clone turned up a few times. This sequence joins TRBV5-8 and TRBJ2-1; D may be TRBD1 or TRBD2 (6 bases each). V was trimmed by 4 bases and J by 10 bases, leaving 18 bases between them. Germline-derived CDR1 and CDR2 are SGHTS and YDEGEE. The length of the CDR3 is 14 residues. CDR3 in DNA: TGTGCCAGCAGCCCAAGAAGGGGGGTCGACGAGCAGTTCTTC. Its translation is CASSPRRGVDEQFF.